The entry below gives a single T cell receptor (beta chain) sequence along with its context. These data are taken from a study of blood T cell repertoires in COVID-19. Study-level background: Collection of acute and convalescent COVID-19 samples took place in the United States, Italy and Spain.

The CDR3 spans 16 residues. Germline lookup yields CDR1 MNHEY and CDR2 SMNVEV (reference sequence). Trimming cost V 4 bases and J 5 bases, with 20 bases left between them. Per the authors' pipeline: Using reference gene primer amplification, nucleated cell counts were estimated. Sequencing used immunoSEQ multiplex PCR; TCRdb keeps in-frame clones, though not all of them. V, J and clone size reflect that table, while D and trimming were determined from the DNA. This sample has about 190,000 clones, with 88% found just once. This TCR was recovered from a woman aged 40 to 50 who had recovered from COVID-19. The specimen was peripheral blood. V and J are TRBV27 and TRBJ1-1; possible D gene TRBD1, 6 bases. CDR3 bases: TGTGCCAGCAGTTCCCCCGTCGTGGGGGCGCGGACTGAAGCTTTCTTT. Protein product: CASSSPVVGARTEAFF.